This TCR beta chain was observed in a study of OX40 agonist ivuxolimab in advanced cancers. Overall study context: The dose-escalation cohort had hepatocellular carcinoma, melanoma, renal cell or head and neck cancer. General observations from the study: Expanded peripheral T-cell antigen specificity went undetermined. Expanded clones were, on average, more numerous in CD8+ T cells than in CD4+.

Trimming left V 7 bases short and J 4 bases short, with 13 bases between. Germline loops: CDR1 SQVTM, CDR2 ANQGSEA. This CDR3 is 12 amino acids long. Libraries were prepared by immunoSEQ multiplex PCR; TCRdb keeps only in-frame clonotypes and omits some of them. The sample consists of approximately 50,000 clones, more than 85% of them appearing once. Note on this clone: The antigen remains undetermined.

This specimen consisted of CD4+ or CD8+ T cells sorted from blood, obtained in a trial of the OX40 agonist ivuxolimab. The chain is built from TRBV29-1 and TRBJ1-2; no reliable D call. This sequence originates from an adult with an advanced solid tumor such as melanoma, head and neck, liver or kidney cancer. The CDR3 region has the DNA TGCAGCGCCCAAGGACTGATCTATGGCTACACCTTC. This sequence encodes CSAQGLIYGYTF.